The 19 T cell receptor beta chains reported below all come from one sample, sequenced in a study of T cells in Graves' hyperthyroidism and ophthalmopathy. Researchers amplified the TCR beta CDR3 regions from RNA transcripts. The HTBI primer set was used in a first-round RT-PCR of the TCR CDR3. TCRdb passed the multiplex PCR reads through MiXCR, listing each CDR3 protein once. Here the sample spans 700,000 or so distinct CDR3 sequences, roughly 15% being singletons. Sequenced material: blood. Source of these receptors: a woman aged 50 to 60 with Graves' ophthalmopathy.

The table lists this clonotype with many counts. The chain carries TRBV20-1 and TRBJ2-7; TRBD2 matches at 8 bases. The germline V gene has CDR1 DFQATT and CDR2 SNEGSKA (reference sequence). The CDR3 length is 13 residues. V lost 5 bases, J lost 2 bases, and 5 bases stayed unmatched. The DNA for the CDR3 is TGCAGTGCTCAGACTAGCGTAACCTACGAGCAGTACTTC. Encoded protein: CSAQTSVTYEQYF.

The chain is built from TRBV5-4 and TRBJ2-1; TRBD2 aligns across 9 bases. The CDR3 is 17 residues long. V lost 3 bases, J lost 5 bases, and 12 bases stayed unmatched. The germline CDR1 and CDR2 sequences are SGHNT and YYREEE (reference sequence). The CDR3 DNA reads as TGTGCCAGCAGCTCAGAACCGGGACTAGCAGTCAACAATGAGCAGTTCTTC. This gives the protein CASSSEPGLAVNNEQFF.

This clonotype was observed many times. V usage is TRBV12-3 or TRBV12-4 and J usage is TRBJ2-2; 14 positions match TRBD2. This CDR3 comprises 20 residues. The V gene end was trimmed by 6 bases and the J gene end by 5 bases; junction bases not matched to a gene: 17. The DNA for the CDR3 is TGTGCCAGCAGCGGACAGGACAGACGGACTAGCGGGAGGAGAACCGGGGAGCTGTTTTTT. Its translation: CASSGQDRRTSGRRTGELFF.

This clonotype was observed a few times. V usage is TRBV12-3 or TRBV12-4 and J usage is TRBJ1-2; the match to TRBD1 covers 10 bases. V lost 7 bases and J lost 3; bases outside the gene matches: 5. CDR3 length equals 14 residues. The CDR3 region is CASKTGGFDYGYTF. DNA of the CDR3: TGTGCCAGCAAGACAGGGGGCTTTGACTATGGCTACACCTTC.

This clonotype has a count of ten or more. The chain joins TRBV3-1 to TRBJ2-1; 10 bases match TRBD2. Germline assignment: CDR1 LGHDT and CDR2 YNNKEL (reference sequence). The V gene end was trimmed by 2 bases and the J gene end by 3 bases; junction bases not matched to a gene: 4. This CDR3 is 16 amino acids long. The CDR3 region is CASSQFTSGDYNEQFF. The CDR3 nucleotides read TGTGCCAGCAGCCAATTCACTAGCGGGGACTACAATGAGCAGTTCTTC.

This clonotype was seen more than once but under ten times. V usage is TRBV6-4 and J usage is TRBJ2-2; 8 nucleotides match TRBD2. The trim removed 4 bases at V and 4 bases at J, leaving 2 bases unmatched. From germline, CDR1 is MRHNA and CDR2 SNTAGT. This CDR3 region has 14 residues. The CDR3 sequence is CASSVLAGTGELFF. The CDR3 nucleotides are TGTGCCAGCAGTGTGCTAGCGGGCACCGGGGAGCTGTTTTTT.

This clonotype was found many times. This sequence joins TRBV5-1 and TRBJ2-7, with 9 bases lining up with TRBD1. Germline V gene data show CDR1 as SGHRS and CDR2 as YFSETQ. After removal of 4 bases from V and 6 bases from J, the junction contained 11 bases not matched to a gene. The CDR3 totals 15 residues. The CDR3 bases are TGCGCCAGCAGCACCTCCGGGACAGGGAATTCCGAGCAGTACTTC. It translates to CASSTSGTGNSEQYF.

The CDR3 loop reads CASSSPPGQYF. The CDR3 nucleotides read TGTGCCAGCAGTTCCCCCCCCGGGCAGTACTTC. The chain joins TRBV6-2 or TRBV6-3 to TRBJ2-7; D not certain. Looked up from germline, CDR1 is MNHEY and CDR2 is SVGEGT. Between the trimmed V and J ends, which lost 4 bases and 9 bases, there was a span of 10 bases. There are 11 residues in the CDR3.

The chain couples TRBV11-2 to TRBJ2-6, with 10 positions matching TRBD2. V gave up 5 bases and J gave up 0 bases; unmatched junction bases: 10. Germline V gene data show CDR1 as SGHAT and CDR2 as FQNNGV. The length of the CDR3 is 19 residues. This CDR3 is CASSPSSGRATSGANVLTF. The DNA of the CDR3 is TGTGCCAGCAGCCCTTCAAGCGGGAGGGCCACCTCTGGGGCCAACGTCCTGACTTTC. Full variable domain (missing parts from reference TRBV11-2 and TRBJ2-6): EAGVAQSPRYKIIEKRQSVAFWCNPISGHATLYWYQQILGQGPKLLIQFQNNGVVDDSQLPKDRFSAERLKGVDSTLKIQPAKLEDSAVYLCASSPSSGRATSGANVLTFGAGSRLTVL.

This clonotype appeared a few times. V usage is TRBV5-1 and J usage is TRBJ1-5; D is ambiguous. V lost 2 bases and J 6 bases, leaving 9 bases between the germline ends. CDR3 length: 13 residues. CDR1 SGHRS and CDR2 YFSETQ come from the germline V gene. CDR3 in amino acids: CASSFFGPQPQHF. CDR3 bases: TGCGCCAGCAGCTTTTTTGGTCCTCAGCCCCAGCATTTT.

The chain has TRBV20-1 and TRBJ1-2; TRBD1 might be the D (5 bases). The CDR3 is 12 amino acids. V lost 5 bases to trimming and J lost 4 bases, with 11 bases between them. Germline V gene data show CDR1 as DFQATT and CDR2 as SNEGSKA (reference sequence). The CDR3 sequence is CSAEAGGYGYTF. The CDR3 region has the DNA TGCAGTGCTGAAGCCGGGGGCTATGGCTACACCTTC.

This clonotype was observed at least ten times. J is TRBJ2-2 and V is TRBV2; 11 bases fit TRBD1. Trimming took 3 bases from V and 3 from J; bases not matched to a gene: 9. Per germline, CDR1 SNHLY and CDR2 FYNNEI. CDR3 length equals 18 residues. CDR3 residues: CASSDGTGGILDTGELFF. CDR3 coding DNA: TGTGCCAGCAGTGACGGGACAGGGGGAATTCTTGACACCGGGGAGCTGTTTTTT.

The chain carries TRBV29-1 and TRBJ2-1, with 9 bases aligning to TRBD2. Germline loops: CDR1 SQVTM, CDR2 ANQGSEA. V lost 3 bases and J lost 6; bases outside the gene matches: 6. This CDR3 comprises 14 residues. CDR3: CSVDSLAGCNEQFF. In DNA form, the CDR3 reads TGCAGCGTTGATAGCCTAGCGGGATGCAATGAGCAGTTCTTC.

This clonotype was seen ten or more times. The chain links TRBV15 to TRBJ1-2; weak D call: TRBD1 (6 bases). Germline assignment: CDR1 LNHNV and CDR2 YYDKDF (reference sequence). Trimming pared 0 bases from V and 1 base from J, leaving 9 bases between. CDR3 size: 15 residues. The CDR3 bases are TGTGCCACCAGCAGAGATAGGGGGAGTAACTATGGCTACACCTTC. It is translated as CATSRDRGSNYGYTF.

This clonotype was counted at least ten times. This chain links TRBV7-3 with TRBJ1-2; 8 bases are a match to TRBD1. There are 17 residues in the CDR3. The V segment lost 5 bases and the J segment 0 bases; nucleotides outside the gene matches: 11. Germline assignment: CDR1 SGHTA and CDR2 FQGTGA. The CDR3 nucleotides are TGTGCCAGCAGCCTCCGGGACAGGACTATTACTAACTATGGCTACACCTTC. As protein: CASSLRDRTITNYGYTF.

Only a few counts were recorded for this clonotype. The J gene is TRBJ2-7, the V gene TRBV7-2, with D maybe TRBD2 (5 bases). The germline gives CDR1 SGHTA, CDR2 FQGNSA. V was cut by 1 base and J by 2 bases, with 15 bases left in between. This CDR3 has 16 residues. The CDR3: CASSLERLAYTYEQYF. The CDR3 bases are TGTGCCAGCAGCTTAGAGCGGCTAGCCTATACCTACGAGCAGTACTTC.

This clonotype was detected many times. The chain recombines TRBV20-1 with TRBJ2-5; D may be TRBD1 or TRBD2 (5 bases each). This CDR3 has 14 amino acids. CDR1 is DFQATT, CDR2 SNEGSKA, per germline (reference sequence). The V and J ends lost 0 bases and 4 bases respectively, with 12 bases between them. CDR3 in DNA: TGCAGTGCTAGAGATCGGTGGGACCGAGAGACCCAGTACTTC. The encoded protein is CSARDRWDRETQYF.

The sample holds a few counts of this clonotype. The V and J genes are TRBV7-9 and TRBJ2-1, with 9 bases matching TRBD2. The ends lost 5 bases at V and 0 bases at J; junction bases unmatched: 8. The germline V gene encodes CDR1 SEHNR and CDR2 FQNEAQ (reference sequence). The CDR3 runs 17 residues. The CDR3 here is CASSLRFSGSSYNEQFF. The CDR3 nucleotides read TGTGCCAGCAGCCTCCGATTTAGCGGGAGCTCCTACAATGAGCAGTTCTTC.

This clonotype has at least ten counts. The rearrangement uses TRBV20-1 and TRBJ2-3, with D unclear. V was shortened by 4 bases and J by 0 bases, with 14 bases between the two germline ends. The CDR3 is made up of 15 amino acids. Germline loops: CDR1 DFQATT, CDR2 SNEGSKA (reference sequence). DNA for the CDR3: TGCAGTGCTATCGGTACAGCTTCTAGCACAGATACGCAGTATTTT. As protein: CSAIGTASSTDTQYF.